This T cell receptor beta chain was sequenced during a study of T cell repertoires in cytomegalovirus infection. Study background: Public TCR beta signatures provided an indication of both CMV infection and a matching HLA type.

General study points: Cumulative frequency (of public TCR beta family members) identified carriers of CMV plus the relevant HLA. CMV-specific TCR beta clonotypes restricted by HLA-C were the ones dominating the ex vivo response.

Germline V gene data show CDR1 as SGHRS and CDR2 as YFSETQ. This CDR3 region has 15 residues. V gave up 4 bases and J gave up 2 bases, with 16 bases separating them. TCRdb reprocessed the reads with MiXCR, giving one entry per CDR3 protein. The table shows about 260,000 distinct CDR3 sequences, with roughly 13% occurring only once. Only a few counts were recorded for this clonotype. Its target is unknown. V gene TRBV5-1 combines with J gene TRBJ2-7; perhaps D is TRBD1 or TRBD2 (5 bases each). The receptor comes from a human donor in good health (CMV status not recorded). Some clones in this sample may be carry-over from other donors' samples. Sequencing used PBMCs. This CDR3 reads CASSADGDGTYEQYF. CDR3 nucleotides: TGCGCCAGCAGCGCAGATGGGGACGGGACCTACGAGCAGTACTTC.